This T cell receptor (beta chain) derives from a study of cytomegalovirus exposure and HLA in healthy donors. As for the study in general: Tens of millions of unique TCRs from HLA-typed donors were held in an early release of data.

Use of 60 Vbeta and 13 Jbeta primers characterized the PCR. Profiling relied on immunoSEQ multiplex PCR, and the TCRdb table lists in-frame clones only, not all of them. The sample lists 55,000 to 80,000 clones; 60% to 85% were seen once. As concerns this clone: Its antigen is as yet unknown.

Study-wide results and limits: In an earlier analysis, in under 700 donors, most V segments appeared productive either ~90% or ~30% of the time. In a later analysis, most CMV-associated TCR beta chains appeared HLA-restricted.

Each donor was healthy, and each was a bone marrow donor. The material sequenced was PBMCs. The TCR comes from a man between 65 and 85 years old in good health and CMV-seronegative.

CDR3 nucleotides: TGCGCCAGCAGCCAAGCCCCGGCCGGCGAGCGGGCTGGAGATACGCAGTATTTT. Residues: CASSQAPAGERAGDTQYF. V is TRBV4-1 and J is TRBJ2-3; tentatively, D is TRBD2 (6 bases). This CDR3 spans 18 amino acids. Germline values: CDR1 MGHRA, CDR2 YSYEKL. V was clipped by 1 base and J by 5 bases, with 22 bases between them.